This T cell receptor (beta chain) was profiled in a study of blood T cell repertoires in COVID-19. Produced via immunoSEQ multiplex PCR; TCRdb's table is partial and in-frame only. The profile covers 250,000 to 300,000 clones, with 70% to 90% appearing a single time and approximately 12% taken by the ten largest. This sequence originates from a woman aged 25 to 39 with COVID-19, enrolled during active disease. Sequenced material: peripheral blood.

This CDR3 is CASSGDYSGTAGTYEKLFF. CDR3 coding DNA: TGTGCCAGCAGTGGCGATTATTCCGGGACAGCCGGTACATATGAAAAACTGTTTTTT. The chain recombines TRBV2 with TRBJ1-4; 7 bases align to TRBD1. J was trimmed by 6 bases and V by 4 bases; bases with no gene match: 20. This CDR3 has 19 amino acids. The germline gives CDR1 SNHLY, CDR2 FYNNEI.